A selection of T cell receptor beta chains follows, all from one sample in a study of shared clonotypes between healthy human individuals. The repertoire was sequenced with immunoSEQ multiplex PCR; TCRdb's copy has only in-frame clones and lacks some. The sample holds about 2 million clones, less than 95% seen once. Input material: naive CD8+ T cells sorted from blood. Every receptor here comes from a young man in good health. Each CDR3 is given with its conserved first and last residue. D genes are given only for firm matches. Some rows have no size entry. The others give once, few or many, or a class for an expanded clone.

d_gene	v_gene	j_gene	abundance	CDR3aa	CDR3nt
NA	TRBV11-2	TRBJ2-7	NA	CASSSWTADPYGQYF	TGTGCCAGCAGCTCCTGGACGGCCGATCCCTACGGGCAGTACTTC
NA	TRBV7-9	TRBJ1-1	NA	CASSIAGLHTEAFF	TGTGCCAGCAGCATCGCGGGGCTGCACACTGAAGCTTTCTTT
NA	TRBV11-1	TRBJ1-1	NA	CASSWGENTEAFF	TGTGCCAGCAGCTGGGGCGAGAACACTGAAGCTTTCTTT
TRBD2	TRBV4-1	TRBJ2-7	NA	CASSQGASGSYEQYF	TGCGCCAGCAGCCAAGGGGCTAGCGGGAGCTACGAGCAGTACTTC
TRBD2	TRBV10-2	TRBJ2-3	NA	CASSERGTSGSDTQYF	TGCGCCAGCAGTGAGAGGGGGACTAGCGGCTCGGATACGCAGTATTTT
NA	TRBV30	TRBJ2-7	NA	CAWSVRGGASYEQYF	TGTGCCTGGAGTGTACGAGGGGGGGCCTCCTACGAGCAGTACTTC
TRBD1	TRBV4-3	TRBJ1-1	NA	CASSYRGMNTEAFF	TGCGCCAGCAGCTACAGGGGCATGAACACTGAAGCTTTCTTT
NA	TRBV6-1	TRBJ2-7	NA	CASSDGPGVYEQYF	TGTGCCAGCAGTGACGGCCCGGGGGTATACGAGCAGTACTTC
TRBD1	TRBV6-1	TRBJ2-7	NA	CASEGGTGRYEQYF	TGTGCCAGCGAAGGGGGGACAGGACGATACGAGCAGTACTTC
NA	TRBV27	TRBJ2-1	NA	CASSPSSGELDNEQFF	TGTGCCAGCAGTCCATCCTCGGGGGAGTTAGATAATGAGCAGTTCTTC
TRBD2	TRBV18	TRBJ2-3	once	CASSPALAGVGDTQYF	TGTGCCAGCTCACCGGCCCTAGCGGGAGTCGGAGATACGCAGTATTTT
TRBD2	TRBV27	TRBJ2-7	NA	CASSFGGSPFYEQYF	TGTGCCAGCAGTTTCGGCGGGAGTCCTTTCTACGAGCAGTACTTC
NA	TRBV7-2	TRBJ2-7	NA	CASSYNSYEQYF	TGTGCCAGCAGCTATAACTCCTACGAGCAGTACTTC
NA	TRBV2	TRBJ2-7	NA	CASSEWQFYEQYF	TGTGCCAGCAGTGAATGGCAGTTCTACGAGCAGTACTTC
NA	TRBV11-1	TRBJ2-7	NA	CASSLAGDSPYEQYF	TGTGCCAGCAGCTTAGCAGGTGACAGCCCCTACGAGCAGTACTTC
NA	TRBV6-5	TRBJ2-1	NA	CASTTSPDHEQFF	TGTGCCAGCACTACATCGCCCGATCATGAGCAGTTCTTC
NA	TRBV4-3	TRBJ2-7	NA	CASSQDRSARYEQYF	TGCGCCAGCAGCCAAGATAGATCAGCCCGCTACGAGCAGTACTTC
NA	TRBV10-1	TRBJ2-7	NA	CASSEGVGEQYF	TGCGCCAGCAGTGAGGGGGTCGGAGAGCAGTACTTC
NA	TRBV7-8	TRBJ2-7	NA	CASSGEKDSPGSYYEQYF	TGTGCCAGCTCAGGAGAGAAAGACTCTCCTGGCTCATACTACGAGCAGTACTTC
NA	TRBV27	TRBJ2-7	NA	CASSLITGLAYEQYF	TGTGCCAGCAGTTTAATCACAGGGTTAGCCTACGAGCAGTACTTC
TRBD2	TRBV5-1	TRBJ2-1	once	CASSLVASGVDEQFF	TGCGCCAGCAGCTTGGTTGCTAGCGGTGTCGATGAGCAGTTCTTC